The clone carrying this T cell receptor beta chain appeared a few times. What it binds is not known. These data are taken from a study of response to subunit inactivated influenza vaccine. The V end lost 0 bases, the J end lost 6 bases, and 5 bases lay between the germline ends. Germline assignment: CDR1 SQVTM and CDR2 ANQGSEA. This CDR3 is built from 11 residues. One entry per CDR3 protein, called by TCRdb with MiXCR from the RT-PCR reads. The sample lists about 620,000 distinct CDR3 sequences; roughly 12% were seen once. Regarding the study as a whole: The authors put forward the suggestion that each seasonal influenza vaccination may bring in only a limited number of new T cells.

The sequence was collected from a man aged 50-60 years who received an inactivated influenza vaccine. The chain links TRBV29-1 to TRBJ1-2, with D unresolved. Sequenced material: PBMCs from blood, taken on the day of vaccination. The CDR3 DNA reads TGCAGCGTTGAAGACTTCGATGGCTACACCTTC. Translated: CSVEDFDGYTF. Full variable domain (rest looked up from reference TRBV29-1 and TRBJ1-2): SAVISQKPSRDICQRGTSLTIQCQVDSQVTMMFWYRQQPGQSLTLIATANQGSEATYESGFVIDKFPISRPNLTFSTLTVSNMSPEDSSIYLCSVEDFDGYTFGSGTRLTVV.